This paragraph reports one TCR beta chain. The antigen is unknown. The data originate from a study of T cells expressing NK-cell markers. Study at large: The authors derived TCR beta repertoires from sorted CD3+CD56+NKG2C+, CD3+CD56+NKG2C- and CD3+CD56-NKG2C+ T cells. Study observations and caveats: In roughly six donors, dominant NKG2C+ clonotypes were roughly 1.0-8% of CD8+ T cells.

Template switching by 5'RACE with UMIs generated the TCR beta cDNA. TCRdb re-called the 5' RACE reads, yielding one record per CDR3 amino acid sequence without DNA. The table lists about 440,000 distinct CDR3 sequences. Per germline, CDR1 SGHRS and CDR2 YFSETQ. CDR3 size: 14 residues. The receptor was derived from a woman between 18 and 69 years old in good health. This chain uses TRBV5-1 with TRBJ1-4; absent DNA, TCRdb's TRBD1 call cannot be checked. Sequenced input: blood T cells: a sorted CD56 or NKG2C T cell subset, CD4+ or CD8+ T cells, or bulk PBMC T cells (not recorded which). The CDR3 here is CASSFSGGDEKLFF.